The 23 T cell receptor beta chains presented below share a single source sample, sequenced in a study of TIL therapy for anti-PD-1-resistant metastatic lung cancer. This was the immunoSEQ v3 assay. Profiled with immunoSEQ multiplex PCR; TCRdb holds only in-frame clones, not every one. The table shows just under 60,000 clones, with roughly 69% occurring only once. This sample's time point: pre-treatment sample, taken before nivolumab and TIL therapy. Material: blood, obtained at baseline. Receptors were obtained from a person aged 25-80 years with non-small cell lung cancer.

The rearrangement uses TRBV13 and TRBJ2-7; D remains ambiguous. This CDR3 is 13 amino acids long. V gave up 5 bases and J gave up 2 bases, with 10 bases separating them. Germline loops: CDR1 PRHDT, CDR2 FYEKMQ (reference sequence). The CDR3 nucleotides are TGTGCCAGCAGCCCGTATGGGCCCTACGAGCAGTACTTC. Translating gives CASSPYGPYEQYF.

In its sample, this clone was seen a few times. The V and J genes are TRBV6-5 and TRBJ1-1, with 8 bases that match TRBD1. CDR1 is MNHEY and CDR2 is SVGAGI in the germline V gene. The J segment lost 7 bases and the V segment lost 4 bases, leaving 5 bases of the junction unmatched. This CDR3 is 13 amino acids long. CDR3 sequence (DNA): TGTGCCAGCAGTTTACAGGGGGGCGGTGAAGCTTTCTTT. This translates into CASSLQGGGEAFF.

The rearrangement uses TRBV5-1 and TRBJ2-2; perhaps D is TRBD1 or TRBD2 (5 bases each). The V gene's germline CDR1 is SGHRS and CDR2 YFSETQ. V lost 6 bases, J lost 0 bases, and 12 bases lay in between. There are 15 residues in the CDR3. CDR3 protein: CASNRGDPNTGELFF. Written as DNA, the CDR3 is TGCGCCAGCAACAGAGGGGACCCGAACACCGGGGAGCTGTTTTTT.

The table lists this clone with a count of one. V is TRBV5-4 and J is TRBJ2-3; D remains ambiguous. CDR1 is SGHNT, CDR2 YYREEE, per germline (reference sequence). V dropped 2 bases and J dropped 0 bases, with 13 bases sitting between them. The CDR3 has 16 amino acids. The CDR3 here is CASSFLVHTSTDTQYF. CDR3 nucleotides: TGTGCCAGCAGCTTTTTAGTCCATACTAGCACAGATACGCAGTATTTT.

This chain connects TRBV18 to TRBJ2-3; D unclear. CDR3 length: 15 residues. Trimming pared 3 bases from V and 1 base from J, leaving 11 bases between. Germline V gene data show CDR1 as KGHSH and CDR2 as LQKENI. The CDR3, as DNA: TGTGCCAGCTCACCGAACTACCTGGGCACAGATACGCAGTATTTT. Translating it yields CASSPNYLGTDTQYF.

This clone was counted between two and nine times. The V and J genes are TRBV9 and TRBJ1-2; 7 nucleotides match TRBD1. The V gene's germline CDR1 is SGDLS and CDR2 YYNGEE. Trimming removed 3 bases from V and 12 bases from J; junction bases left unmatched: 8. This CDR3 region has 12 residues. CDR3 residues: CASSGDSGANTF. CDR3 DNA: TGTGCCAGCAGCGGGGACAGCGGGGCCAACACCTTC.

This chain joins TRBV6-6 and TRBJ2-1; TRBD1 agrees at 12 bases. Unmatched junction bases numbered 7, after V lost 0 bases and J lost 10 bases. The CDR3 contains 16 residues. The germline V gene has CDR1 MNHNY and CDR2 SVGAGI (reference sequence). CDR3 coding DNA: TGTGCCAGCAGTTACTCTGGGGGACAGGGGGCTGGGGAGCAGTTCTTC. Translating it yields CASSYSGGQGAGEQFF.

The chain carries TRBV4-1 and TRBJ2-1; D tentatively reads TRBD1 or TRBD2 (5 bases each). CDR3 length equals 16 residues. Per the germline V gene, CDR1 is MGHRA and CDR2 is YSYEKL. Trimming left V 4 bases short and J 2 bases short, with 15 bases between. The CDR3 loop reads CASSPLSGRPYNEQFF. CDR3 coding DNA: TGCGCCAGCAGCCCCTTGTCAGGGAGACCCTACAATGAGCAGTTCTTC.

This chain's CDR3 is CAKDRAGGYTF. DNA of the CDR3: TGCGCCAAGGACAGGGCGGGTGGCTACACCTTC. The V call is TRBV5-1, the J call TRBJ1-2; 8 positions match TRBD1. Looked up from germline, CDR1 is SGHRS and CDR2 is YFSETQ. The length of the CDR3 is 11 residues. V lost 9 bases and J lost 7; bases outside the gene matches: 5.

J is TRBJ2-1 and V is TRBV4-1; D not resolved. Deletions cut 0 bases from V and 0 bases from J, with 6 bases between. This CDR3 region has 15 residues. Looked up from germline, CDR1 is MGHRA and CDR2 is YSYEKL. CDR3 nucleotides: TGCGCCAGCAGCCAAGAAAAGTACTCCTACAATGAGCAGTTCTTC. It translates to CASSQEKYSYNEQFF.

V and J are TRBV11-2 and TRBJ2-3, with D uncertain. From germline, CDR1 is SGHAT and CDR2 FQNNGV. V gave up 5 bases and J gave up 6 bases, with 24 bases separating them. CDR3 length: 17 amino acids. The CDR3 protein is CASSRQLSTPNMDTQYF. In DNA form, the CDR3 reads TGTGCCAGCAGCCGTCAGCTTAGCACTCCAAATATGGATACGCAGTATTTT.

This clone was detected once. V and J are TRBV6-1 and TRBJ2-3; D may be TRBD2 (6 bases). The CDR3 covers 16 residues. V dropped 3 bases and J dropped 2 bases, with 15 bases sitting between them. In germline, CDR1 is MNHNS, CDR2 SASEGT. The CDR3 DNA reads TGTGCCAGCAGTGAGTTTGCTAGCGTCAACACAGATACGCAGTATTTT. As protein: CASSEFASVNTDTQYF.

Only one count was recorded for this clone. The chain employs TRBV5-5 and TRBJ1-1, with D possibly TRBD1 on 6 matching bases. CDR1 is SGHKS and CDR2 is YYEKEE in the germline V gene (reference sequence). This CDR3 is built from 12 residues. Trimming left V 6 bases short and J 1 base short, with 7 bases between. CDR3 residues: CASMGQNTEAFF. In DNA form, the CDR3 reads TGTGCCAGCATGGGACAGAACACTGAAGCTTTCTTT.

The chain employs TRBV5-1 and TRBJ2-3, with unresolved D. This CDR3 region has 15 residues. The ends were cut back, 0 bases at V and 4 bases at J, with 12 bases in the middle. Germline-derived CDR1 and CDR2 are SGHRS and YFSETQ. The CDR3 DNA follows: TGCGCCAGCAGCTTGGGGGTGACGCCCCCAGATACGCAGTATTTT. Protein sequence: CASSLGVTPPDTQYF.

J is TRBJ1-3 and V is TRBV5-6, with D unresolved. The V end lost 1 base, the J end lost 0 bases, and 11 bases lay between the germline ends. The CDR3 extends over 16 amino acids. Germline V gene data show CDR1 as SGHDT and CDR2 as YYEEEE. CDR3 DNA: TGTGCCAGCAGCTTGAGCTTTCCAGGCTCTGGAAACACCATATATTTT. This gives the protein CASSLSFPGSGNTIYF.

In this sample, this clone turned up a few times. The chain has TRBV5-4 and TRBJ2-7; no reliable D call. The CDR3 loop spans 13 amino acids. Germline V gene sequence: CDR1 SGHNT, CDR2 YYREEE (reference sequence). Trimming cost V 2 bases and J 3 bases, with 9 bases left between them. The CDR3 here is CASSFGRFYEQYF. The CDR3 nucleotides read TGTGCCAGCAGCTTCGGTCGTTTCTACGAGCAGTACTTC.

The chain is built from TRBV5-1 and TRBJ2-5; TRBD1 matches at 10 bases. The CDR3 length is 16 residues. Per the germline V gene, CDR1 is SGHRS and CDR2 is YFSETQ. After removal of 7 bases from V and 3 bases from J, the junction contained 12 bases not matched to a gene. The CDR3 coding sequence is TGCGCCAGCTCCCCCGCAACGACAGGGGGCGAAGAGACCCAGTACTTC. This encodes CASSPATTGGEETQYF.

The chain recombines TRBV6-5 with TRBJ2-3, with 7 bases that match TRBD1. J lost 2 bases, V lost 2 bases, and 4 bases had no gene match. This CDR3 is built from 15 residues. CDR1 and CDR2 from the germline V gene are MNHEY and SVGAGI. The CDR3 coding sequence is TGTGCCAGCAGTTACAGGGGGCTTGACACAGATACGCAGTATTTT. Amino acid sequence: CASSYRGLDTDTQYF.

V gene TRBV5-4 combines with J gene TRBJ2-5; 10 positions match TRBD2. The length of the CDR3 is 14 residues. V dropped 7 bases and J dropped 4; count of bases not matched to a gene: 7. Germline V gene lookup returns CDR1 SGHNT and CDR2 YYREEE (reference sequence). CDR3 DNA: TGTGCCAGCCGGCCCCAGCGGGGGGGAGAGACCCAGTACTTC. Translating it yields CASRPQRGGETQYF.

The chain carries TRBV19 and TRBJ2-3; D uncertain. The CDR3 loop spans 16 amino acids. Germline CDR1 LNHDA, CDR2 SQIVND (reference sequence). V was clipped by 4 bases and J by 1 base, with 15 bases between them. The CDR3 protein is CASSKSAAAGTDTQYF. The CDR3 coding sequence is TGTGCCAGTAGTAAGTCCGCCGCGGCCGGCACAGATACGCAGTATTTT.

The chain links TRBV11-2 to TRBJ1-2, with a tentative D call TRBD1 (6 bases). V was cut by 1 base and J by 1 base, with 13 bases left in between. CDR3 length: 16 residues. Per germline, CDR1 SGHAT and CDR2 FQNNGV. CDR3: CASSLAQGRNNYGYTF. The CDR3 DNA reads TGTGCCAGCAGCTTAGCACAGGGCCGCAATAACTATGGCTACACCTTC.

The V and J genes are TRBV11-2 and TRBJ2-1, with D uncertain. The CDR3 spans 14 residues. Trimming cost V 0 bases and J 7 bases, with 10 bases left between them. Germline CDR1 and CDR2: SGHAT and FQNNGV. This CDR3 is CASSLDAPVNEQFF. The CDR3 region has the DNA TGTGCCAGCAGCTTAGATGCCCCAGTGAATGAGCAGTTCTTC.

The chain carries TRBV5-1 and TRBJ2-5, with D unclear. Trimming shortened V by 1 base and J by 5 bases, and 3 bases separated the two germline ends. The length of the CDR3 is 11 residues. Germline loops: CDR1 SGHRS, CDR2 YFSETQ. CDR3 DNA sequence: TGCGCCAGCAGCTTGACGGAGACCCAGTACTTC. Protein: CASSLTETQYF.